This TCR beta chain is drawn from a study of T cell repertoires in cytomegalovirus infection. Germline V gene data show CDR1 as MNHEY and CDR2 as SVGEGT. V was shortened by 7 bases and J by 2 bases, with 14 bases between the two germline ends. The CDR3 has 14 residues. This clonotype was picked up a small number of times. Its antigen is not identified. In TCRdb, the reads were re-called with MiXCR into one record per CDR3 protein. The sample carries fewer than 1,000,000 distinct CDR3 sequences, 30% to 40% recorded once. This sequence originates from a human donor in good health (CMV status not recorded). Some clones in this sample may be carry-over from other donors' samples. The chain carries TRBV6-2 or TRBV6-3 and TRBJ1-2; D call uncertain. This specimen consisted of cultured CD8+ T cells from PBMCs, obtained from culture after CMV antigen stimulation. The CDR3 loop reads CASKETDGNYGYTF. In DNA, the CDR3 is TGTGCCAGCAAAGAAACGGACGGGAACTATGGCTACACCTTC.